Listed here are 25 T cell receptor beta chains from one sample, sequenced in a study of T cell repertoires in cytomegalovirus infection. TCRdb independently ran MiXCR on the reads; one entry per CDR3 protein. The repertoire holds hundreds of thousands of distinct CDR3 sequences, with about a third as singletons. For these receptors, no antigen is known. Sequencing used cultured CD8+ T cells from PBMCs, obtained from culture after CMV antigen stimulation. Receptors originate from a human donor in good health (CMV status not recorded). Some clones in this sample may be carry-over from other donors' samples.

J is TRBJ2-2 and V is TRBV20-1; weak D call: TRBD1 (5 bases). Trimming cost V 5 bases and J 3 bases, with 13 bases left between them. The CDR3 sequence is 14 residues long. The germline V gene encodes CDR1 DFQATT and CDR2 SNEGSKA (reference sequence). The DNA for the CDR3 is TGCAGTGCTCCCTCTCCAGGGTACACCGGGGAGCTGTTTTTT. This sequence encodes CSAPSPGYTGELFF.

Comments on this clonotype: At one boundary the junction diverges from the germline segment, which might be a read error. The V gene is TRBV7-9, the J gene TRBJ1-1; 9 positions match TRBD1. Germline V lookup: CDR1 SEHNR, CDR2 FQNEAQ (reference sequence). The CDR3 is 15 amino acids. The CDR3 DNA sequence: TGTGCCAGCAGCTCCTTGGACAGGGGTAACAGTGAAGCTTTCTTT. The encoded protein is CASSSLDRGNSEAFF.

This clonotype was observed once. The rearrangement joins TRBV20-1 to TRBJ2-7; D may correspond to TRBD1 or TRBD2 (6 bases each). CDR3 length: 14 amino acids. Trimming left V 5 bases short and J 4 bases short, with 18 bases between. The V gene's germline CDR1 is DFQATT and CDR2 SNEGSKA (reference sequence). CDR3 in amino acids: CSADPTGTFYEQYF. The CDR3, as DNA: TGCAGTGCTGACCCCACAGGGACTTTTTACGAGCAGTACTTC.

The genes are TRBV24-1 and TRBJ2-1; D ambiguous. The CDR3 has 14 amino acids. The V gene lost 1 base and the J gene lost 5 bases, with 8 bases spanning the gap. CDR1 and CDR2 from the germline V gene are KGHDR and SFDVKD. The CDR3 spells CATSDFGRDNEQFF. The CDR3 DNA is TGTGCCACCAGTGATTTCGGTCGCGACAATGAGCAGTTCTTC.

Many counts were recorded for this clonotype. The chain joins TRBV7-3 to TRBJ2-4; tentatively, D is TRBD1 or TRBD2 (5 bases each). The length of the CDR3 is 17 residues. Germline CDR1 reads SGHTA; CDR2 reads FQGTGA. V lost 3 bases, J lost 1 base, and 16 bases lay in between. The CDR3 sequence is CASSFSSEWDAKNIQYF. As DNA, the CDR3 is TGTGCCAGCAGCTTTTCCAGCGAGTGGGACGCCAAAAACATTCAGTACTTC.

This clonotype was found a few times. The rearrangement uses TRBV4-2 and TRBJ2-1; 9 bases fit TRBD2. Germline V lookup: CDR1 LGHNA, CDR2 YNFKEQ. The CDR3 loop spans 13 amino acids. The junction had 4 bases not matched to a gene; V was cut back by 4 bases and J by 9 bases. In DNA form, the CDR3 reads TGTGCCAGCAGCCTCGGGACTAGCAGTGAGCAGTTCTTC. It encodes CASSLGTSSEQFF.

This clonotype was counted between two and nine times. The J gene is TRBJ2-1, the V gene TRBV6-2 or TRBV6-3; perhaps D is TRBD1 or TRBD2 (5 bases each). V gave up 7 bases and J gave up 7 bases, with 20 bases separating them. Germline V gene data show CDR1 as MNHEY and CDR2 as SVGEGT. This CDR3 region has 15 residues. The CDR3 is CASKLRQPDYNEQFF. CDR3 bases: TGTGCCAGCAAGTTGAGACAGCCCGACTATAATGAGCAGTTCTTC.

CDR3 sequence (DNA): TGTGCCAGCTCGGGGGACACCTCCTACGAGCAGTACGTC. It yields the protein CASSGDTSYEQYV. This chain links TRBV18 with TRBJ2-7; maybe TRBD1 (6 bases). Germline V lookup: CDR1 KGHSH, CDR2 LQKENI. The V and J ends lost 6 bases and 0 bases respectively, with 9 bases between them. The CDR3 runs 13 residues.

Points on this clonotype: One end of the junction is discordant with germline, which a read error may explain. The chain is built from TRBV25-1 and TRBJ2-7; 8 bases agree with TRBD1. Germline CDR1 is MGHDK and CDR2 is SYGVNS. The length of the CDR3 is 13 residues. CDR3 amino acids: CASTGPDRDEQYF. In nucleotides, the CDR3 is TGTGCGAGCACGGGCCCGGACAGGGACGAGCAGTACTTC.

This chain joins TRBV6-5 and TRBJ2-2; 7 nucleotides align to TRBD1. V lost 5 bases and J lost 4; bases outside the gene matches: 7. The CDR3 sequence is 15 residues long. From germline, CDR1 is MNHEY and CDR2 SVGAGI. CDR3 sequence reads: CASSTDGTATGELFF. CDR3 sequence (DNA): TGTGCCAGCAGTACCGACGGGACAGCCACCGGGGAGCTGTTTTTT.

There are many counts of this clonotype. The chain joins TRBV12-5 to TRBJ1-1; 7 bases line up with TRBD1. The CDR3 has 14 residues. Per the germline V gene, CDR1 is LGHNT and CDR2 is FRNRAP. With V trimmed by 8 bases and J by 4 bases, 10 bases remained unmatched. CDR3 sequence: CASRRGGDGTEAFF. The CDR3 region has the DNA TGTGCTAGTCGAAGAGGGGGCGACGGCACTGAAGCTTTCTTT.

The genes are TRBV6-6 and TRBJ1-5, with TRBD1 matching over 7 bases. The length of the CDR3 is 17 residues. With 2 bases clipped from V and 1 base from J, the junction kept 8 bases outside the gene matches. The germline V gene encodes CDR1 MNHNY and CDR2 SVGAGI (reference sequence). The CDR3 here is CASSYPQGDRSNQPQHF. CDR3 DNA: TGTGCCAGCAGTTACCCCCAAGGGGACAGAAGCAATCAGCCCCAGCATTTT.

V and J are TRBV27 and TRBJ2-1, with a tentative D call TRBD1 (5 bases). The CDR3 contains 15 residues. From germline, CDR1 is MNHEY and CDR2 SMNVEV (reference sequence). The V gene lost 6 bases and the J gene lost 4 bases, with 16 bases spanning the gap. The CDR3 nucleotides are TGTGCCAGCAGCCAAACGACAGCTTCTTACAATGAGCAGTTCTTC. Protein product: CASSQTTASYNEQFF.

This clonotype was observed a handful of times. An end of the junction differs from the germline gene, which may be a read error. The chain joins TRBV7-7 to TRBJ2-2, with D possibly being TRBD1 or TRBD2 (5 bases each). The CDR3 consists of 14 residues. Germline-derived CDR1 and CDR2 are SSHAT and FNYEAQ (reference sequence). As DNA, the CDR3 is TGTGCTAGCACCAATTGGGGGAGCACCGGGGAGCTGTTTTTT. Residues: CASTNWGSTGELFF.

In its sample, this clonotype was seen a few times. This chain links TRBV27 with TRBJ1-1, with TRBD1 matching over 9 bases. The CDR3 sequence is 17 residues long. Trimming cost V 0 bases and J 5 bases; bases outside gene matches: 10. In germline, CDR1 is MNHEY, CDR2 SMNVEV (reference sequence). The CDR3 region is CASSLSIRTGERTEAFF. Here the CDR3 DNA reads TGTGCCAGCAGTTTATCCATCCGGACAGGGGAAAGAACTGAAGCTTTCTTT.

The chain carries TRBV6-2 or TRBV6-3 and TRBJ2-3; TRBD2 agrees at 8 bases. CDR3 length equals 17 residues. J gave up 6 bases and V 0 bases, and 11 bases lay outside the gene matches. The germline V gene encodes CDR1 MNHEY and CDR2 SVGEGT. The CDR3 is CASSYSPTTGGLDTQYF. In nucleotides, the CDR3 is TGTGCCAGCAGTTACTCTCCAACAACGGGGGGGCTCGATACGCAGTATTTT.

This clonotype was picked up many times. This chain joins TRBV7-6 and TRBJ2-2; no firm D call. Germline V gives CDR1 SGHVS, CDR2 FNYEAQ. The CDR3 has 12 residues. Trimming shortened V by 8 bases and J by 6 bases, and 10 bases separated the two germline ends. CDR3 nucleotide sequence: TGTGCCAGCCAAATGGTCTCCGGGGAGCTGTTTTTT. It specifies CASQMVSGELFF.

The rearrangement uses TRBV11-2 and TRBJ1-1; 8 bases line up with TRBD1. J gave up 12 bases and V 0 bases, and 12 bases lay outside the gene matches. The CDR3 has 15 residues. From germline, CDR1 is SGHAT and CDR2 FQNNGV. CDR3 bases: TGTGCCAGCAGCTTAGATGGCGGACAGGGTCTAATTTCTTTCTTT. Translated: CASSLDGGQGLISFF.

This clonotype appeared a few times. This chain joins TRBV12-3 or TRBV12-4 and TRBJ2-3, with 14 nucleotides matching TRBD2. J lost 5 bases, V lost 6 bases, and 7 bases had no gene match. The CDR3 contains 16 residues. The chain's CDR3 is CASRSGLAGEVDTQYF. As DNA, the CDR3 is TGTGCCAGCAGGTCGGGACTAGCGGGGGAAGTAGATACGCAGTATTTT.

CDR3 protein: CATRVGARYNEQFF. CDR3 nucleotide sequence: TGTGCCACCAGAGTGGGGGCGAGATACAATGAGCAGTTCTTC. The chain links TRBV10-3 to TRBJ2-1, with D perhaps TRBD1 (6 bases). Trimming left V 10 bases short and J 4 bases short, with 17 bases between. CDR3 size: 14 residues. In germline, CDR1 is ENHRY, CDR2 SYGVKD.

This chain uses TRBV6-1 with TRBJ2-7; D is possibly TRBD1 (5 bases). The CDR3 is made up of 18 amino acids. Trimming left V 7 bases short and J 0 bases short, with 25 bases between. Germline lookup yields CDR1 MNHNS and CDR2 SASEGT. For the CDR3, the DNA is TGTGCCAGCAAATTTTGTGGCAGACAGTTAATTCCCTCCTACGAGCAGTACGTC. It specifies CASKFCGRQLIPSYEQYV.

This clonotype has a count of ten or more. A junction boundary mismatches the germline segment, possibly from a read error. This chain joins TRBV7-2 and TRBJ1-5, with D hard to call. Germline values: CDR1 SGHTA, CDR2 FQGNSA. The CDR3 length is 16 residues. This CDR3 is CASSLAGPLGNQPQHF. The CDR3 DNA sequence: TGTGCCAGCAGCCTAGCAGGTCCTTTAGGCAATCAGCCCCAGCATTTT. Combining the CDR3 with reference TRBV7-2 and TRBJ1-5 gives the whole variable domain GAGVSQSPSNKVTEKGKDVELRCDPISGHTALYWYRQSLGQGLEFLIYFQGNSAPDKSGLPSDRFSAERTGGSVSTLTIQRTQQEDSAVYLCASSLAGPLGNQPQHFGDGTRLSIL.

CDR3 protein: CATSRTPGTAEKLFF. The CDR3 DNA reads as TGTGCCACCAGCAGAACCCCCGGGACAGCTGAAAAACTGTTTTTT. The genes are TRBV15 and TRBJ1-4, with 7 bases lining up with TRBD1. CDR1 is LNHNV and CDR2 is YYDKDF in the germline V gene (reference sequence). V dropped 2 bases and J dropped 7; count of bases not matched to a gene: 7. This CDR3 region has 15 residues.

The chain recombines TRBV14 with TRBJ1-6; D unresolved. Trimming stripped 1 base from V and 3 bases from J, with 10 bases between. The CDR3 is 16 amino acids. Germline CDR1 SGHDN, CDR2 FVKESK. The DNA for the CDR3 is TGTGCCAGCAGCCAAGGGTTGCGGGACTATAATTCACCCCTCCACTTT. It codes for CASSQGLRDYNSPLHF.

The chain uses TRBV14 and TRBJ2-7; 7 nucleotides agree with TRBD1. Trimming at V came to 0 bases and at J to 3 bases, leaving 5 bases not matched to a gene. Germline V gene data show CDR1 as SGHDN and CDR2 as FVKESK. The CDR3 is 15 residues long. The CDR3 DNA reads TGTGCCAGCAGCCAAGAGTCGGGACAGTTCTACGAGCAGTACTTC. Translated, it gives CASSQESGQFYEQYF.